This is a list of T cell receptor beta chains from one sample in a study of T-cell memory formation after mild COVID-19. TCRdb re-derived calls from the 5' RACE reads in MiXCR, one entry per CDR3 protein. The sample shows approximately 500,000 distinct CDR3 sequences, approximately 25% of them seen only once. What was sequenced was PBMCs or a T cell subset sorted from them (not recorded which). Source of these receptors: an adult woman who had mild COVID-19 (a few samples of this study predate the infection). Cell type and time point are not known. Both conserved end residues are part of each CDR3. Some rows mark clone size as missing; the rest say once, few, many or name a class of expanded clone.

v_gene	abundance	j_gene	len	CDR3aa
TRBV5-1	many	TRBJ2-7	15	CASSPDGQTGYEQYF
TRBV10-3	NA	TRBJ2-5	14	CATRDRVTQETQYF
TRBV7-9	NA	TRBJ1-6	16	CASSLVWAGVRSPLHF
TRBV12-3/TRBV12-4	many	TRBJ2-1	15	CASSPVTSGRGEQFF
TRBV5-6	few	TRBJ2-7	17	CASSSRTAEEVVYEQYF
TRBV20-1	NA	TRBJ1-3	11	CSARFGNTIYF
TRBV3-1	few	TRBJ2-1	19	CASEKKNPTGLAVNNEQFF
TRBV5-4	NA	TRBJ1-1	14	CASSSGTDVTEAFF
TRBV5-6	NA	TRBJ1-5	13	CASSWGDGQPQHF
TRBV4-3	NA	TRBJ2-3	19	CASSQDDASSGSFTDTQYF
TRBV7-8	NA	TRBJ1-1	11	CASSHESEAFF